These T cell receptor beta chains were read from a single sample in a study of breast tumors, draining lymph nodes, adjacent tissues. One entry per CDR3 protein, called by TCRdb with MiXCR from the multiplex PCR reads. The sample lists approximately 90,000 distinct CDR3 sequences, over 25% occurring once. Material for sequencing was axillary lymph node tissue. These TCRs come from a female donor with breast cancer. Some clones in this sample may be carry-over from other donors' samples. Each CDR3 is given with its conserved first and last residue. The D gene is left open where the match is weak. Clone sizes are given selectively: once, few, many, or a class where the clone is expanded.

j_gene	d_gene	v_gene	abundance	CDR3nt	CDR3aa
TRBJ1-2	-	TRBV4-2	many	TGTGCCAGCAGCCAAGATGGGTTCGGAGAGGACTACACCTTC	CASSQDGFGEDYTF
TRBJ2-3	TRBD2	TRBV20-1	-	TGCAGTGCTAGGGGTCTACTAGCGGGAGGCCTTGGAGATACGCAGTATTTT	CSARGLLAGGLGDTQYF
TRBJ1-2	-	TRBV29-1	many	TGCAGCGTTGGACACGAAGATGGCTACATCTTC	CSVGHEDGYIF
TRBJ2-1	TRBD2	TRBV2	-	TGTGCCAGCAATGGACTAGCGGGAGTATCTAATGAGCAGTTCTTC	CASNGLAGVSNEQFF
TRBJ2-2	-	TRBV24-1	many	TGTGCCACCAGTGATTCCCGCCGCAGTACCGGGGAGCTGTTTTTT	CATSDSRRSTGELFF
TRBJ2-7	TRBD2	TRBV14	many	TGTGCCAGCAGCCAAGGGACTAGCGGGAGCCACTACGAGCAGTACTTC	CASSQGTSGSHYEQYF
TRBJ1-2	-	TRBV5-1	medium-sized	TGCGCCAGCAGCTGGGACAAATCGTATGGCTACACCTTC	CASSWDKSYGYTF
TRBJ2-5	TRBD2	TRBV11-3	-	TGTGCCAGCAGCTTAATCCGGAGCCTGGGTCCCGCTAGCGGGAGAATGAGGGAGACCCAGTACTTC	CASSLIRSLGPASGRMRETQYF
TRBJ2-3	-	TRBV4-2	-	TGTGCCAGCAGCCCAGTCGCTCCCCAGGATACGCAGTATTTT	CASSPVAPQDTQYF
TRBJ1-2	TRBD1	TRBV20-1	-	TGCAGTGCTACAGACAGGGGGCGGGCTAACTATGGCTACACCTTC	CSATDRGRANYGYTF
TRBJ2-7	-	TRBV18	many	TGTGCCAGCTCACCGACTAGTTACTACGAGCAGTACTTC	CASSPTSYYEQYF
TRBJ2-1	TRBD2	TRBV12-3/TRBV12-4	many	TGTGCCAGCAGAAGCGGGACTAGCGGACGGGCTGAGCAGTTCTTC	CASRSGTSGRAEQFF
TRBJ2-5	-	TRBV5-6	many	TGTGCCAGCAGCTATTGGGGCCAGGGTAAAGAGACCCAGTACTTC	CASSYWGQGKETQYF
TRBJ2-5	-	TRBV24-1	-	TGTGCCACCAGTGACTCCACAGAGACCCAGCACTTC	CATSDSTETQHF
TRBJ2-1	-	TRBV20-1	many	TGCAGTGCTAACAGGGTGGGTAATGAGCAGTTCTTC	CSANRVGNEQFF
TRBJ2-1	-	TRBV11-3	many	TGTGCCAGCAGCTTAGGGGTAGCGGAGGGGGGGAATGAGCAGTTCTTC	CASSLGVAEGGNEQFF
TRBJ2-1	TRBD2	TRBV4-2	many	TGTGCCAGCAGCCAAGCCAGCGGGAGTACAGGTGAGCAGTTCTTC	CASSQASGSTGEQFF
TRBJ2-3	TRBD1	TRBV28	few	TGTGCCAGTTTGGACAGGGGTATCACAGATACGCAGTATTTT	CASLDRGITDTQYF
TRBJ1-5	-	TRBV7-2	-	TGTGCCAGCAGCTTAACAGGGAATAGCAATCAGCCCCAGCATTTT	CASSLTGNSNQPQHF
TRBJ2-7	-	TRBV7-9	many	TGTGCCAGCAGCAACCCCCCCTCCTACGAGCAGTACTTC	CASSNPPSYEQYF
TRBJ2-7	TRBD2	TRBV12-3/TRBV12-4	-	TGTGCCAGCAGTTTAATTGGGACTAGCGACGAGCAGTACTTC	CASSLIGTSDEQYF
TRBJ2-7	TRBD2	TRBV9	-	TGTGCCAGCAGCCCAGGACTAGCGGGAGATAGGTACGCGCAGTACTTC	CASSPGLAGDRYAQYF
TRBJ1-5	-	TRBV19	many	TGTGCCAGTAGTATCGGTTCTGGGGGCAATCAGCCCCAGCATTTT	CASSIGSGGNQPQHF
TRBJ2-5	-	TRBV20-1	-	TGCAGTGCTAGACCACGCCCCGGGGCGGCAGGTGGGGAGACCCAGTACTTC	CSARPRPGAAGGETQYF
TRBJ2-5	-	TRBV18	many	TGTGCCAGCTCACCCCTCCAAACAGTAGGAGAGACCCAGTACTTC	CASSPLQTVGETQYF
TRBJ2-1	TRBD2	TRBV6-1	-	TGTGCCAGCAGTCCCGGGAGGATCTACAATGAGCAGTTCTTC	CASSPGRIYNEQFF
TRBJ2-2	TRBD1	TRBV6-5	-	TGTGCCAGCAGCCCAGGACAGGGGGCTGGCGGGGAGCTGTTTTTT	CASSPGQGAGGELFF
TRBJ2-7	-	TRBV20-1	-	TGCAGTGCCCCGGGCGGACCGGCCTACGCGCAGTACTTC	CSAPGGPAYAQYF
TRBJ2-7	-	TRBV11-3	many	TGTGCCAGCAGCTTGTCCCCATTGGCCGAGCAGTACTTC	CASSLSPLAEQYF
TRBJ2-1	TRBD2	TRBV11-2	-	TGTACCAGCAGTCCTAGCGGGAGGGCTTATATCAATGAGCAGTTCTTC	CTSSPSGRAYINEQFF
TRBJ2-1	-	TRBV7-8	many	TGTGCCAGCAGCTTAAATGAGTACAATTTCTACAATGAGCAGTTCTTC	CASSLNEYNFYNEQFF
TRBJ2-1	-	TRBV7-9	many	TGTGCCAGCAGCCCGGGCCGCGGGGCCTACAATGAGCAGTTCTTC	CASSPGRGAYNEQFF
TRBJ2-7	TRBD2	TRBV5-1	many	TGCGCCAGCAGCTTGAGCGGGACGTGGCTAGTAGTTGGCGAGCAGTACTTC	CASSLSGTWLVVGEQYF
TRBJ2-5	TRBD1	TRBV19	many	TGTGCCAGTAGTTTGGGACAGGGACGGGAGACCCAGTACTTC	CASSLGQGRETQYF
TRBJ1-2	-	TRBV20-1	many	TGCAGTGTCCAGGGCGACTATGGCTACACCTTC	CSVQGDYGYTF
TRBJ1-4	-	TRBV4-2	-	TGTGCCAGCAGCCAAGCAGGAGACGAAAAACTGTTTTTT	CASSQAGDEKLFF
TRBJ2-5	-	TRBV24-1	-	TGTGCTATGGAGGCCCCCGGTGAGACCCAGTACTTC	CAMEAPGETQYF
TRBJ1-1	-	TRBV7-2	many	TGTGCCAGCAGCTTATACGCGCGATGGAACACTGAAGCTTTCTTT	CASSLYARWNTEAFF
TRBJ2-3	TRBD2	TRBV30	-	TGTGCCTGGAGTGGAAGACTAGCGGGGAGCACAGATACGCAGTATTTT	CAWSGRLAGSTDTQYF
TRBJ1-4	TRBD1	TRBV6-7	many	TGTGCCAGCAGTACGGGACAGGGCCTTGCAACTAATGAAAAACTGTTTTTT	CASSTGQGLATNEKLFF
TRBJ1-2	-	TRBV28	many	TGTGCCAGCAGTTTGCCAGGGACCTATGGCTACACCTTC	CASSLPGTYGYTF
TRBJ1-5	TRBD1	TRBV15	-	TGTGTCACCAGCAGAGAACAGGGGGCTCAGCCCCAGCATTTT	CVTSREQGAQPQHF
TRBJ2-3	-	TRBV9	many	TGTGCCAGCAGCGCTGGACAGTACAATGAGCAGTATTTT	CASSAGQYNEQYF
TRBJ1-1	-	TRBV11-3	-	TGTGCCAGCAGCTTAAATTCGGTTCTGGCTGAAGCTTTCTTT	CASSLNSVLAEAFF
TRBJ1-1	-	TRBV7-2	-	TGTGCCAGCCAGTCGCTTGACAGACCCGTGAACACTGAAGCTTTCTTT	CASQSLDRPVNTEAFF
TRBJ2-1	-	TRBV20-1	many	TGCAGTGCTAGAGATCTGAAGCGCAGCTCCTACAATGAGCAGTTCTTC	CSARDLKRSSYNEQFF
TRBJ2-1	-	TRBV29-1	many	TGCAGCGTTGGGTCTGGGGTACACAATGAGCAGTTCTTC	CSVGSGVHNEQFF
TRBJ2-6	TRBD2	TRBV7-6	-	TGTGCCAGCAGCTTAAGCGGGAGGGCCAACGTCCTGACTTTC	CASSLSGRANVLTF
TRBJ2-1	-	TRBV5-5	-	TGTGCCAGCAGCTTCGACAGGATCAATGAGCAGTCCTTC	CASSFDRINEQSF
TRBJ2-3	-	TRBV7-2	many	TGTGCCAGCAGCTGGGGCCAGGGCACAGATACGCAGTATTTT	CASSWGQGTDTQYF
TRBJ2-7	-	TRBV18	many	TGTGCCAGCTCAGGACAGTACGAGCAGTACTTC	CASSGQYEQYF
TRBJ1-4	-	TRBV19	many	TGTGCCAGTAGTGGGGGAGAAAAACTGTTTTTT	CASSGGEKLFF
TRBJ2-1	-	TRBV20-1	-	TGCAGTGCCAGCAGTGAATCCGGGGATGAGCAGTTCTTC	CSASSESGDEQFF
TRBJ2-1	TRBD2	TRBV20-1	-	TGCAGCGCCGGACTAGCGGGAGAAAATGAGCAGTTCTTC	CSAGLAGENEQFF
TRBJ1-2	-	TRBV20-1	many	TGCAGTGCTGCATCAGGGTCCTATGGCTACACCTTC	CSAASGSYGYTF
TRBJ2-5	-	TRBV12-3/TRBV12-4	many	TGTGCCAGCAGTTTCGAGGGAGGCGGAGAGACCCAGTACTTC	CASSFEGGGETQYF
TRBJ2-7	-	TRBV15	-	TGTGCCACCGGCGGAGATCGGACAACCTACGAGCAGTACTTC	CATGGDRTTYEQYF